Below are 13 T cell receptor beta chains sequenced from a single sample in a study of cytomegalovirus exposure and HLA in healthy donors. PCR employed 60 Vbeta and 13 Jbeta primers. Repertoires were generated with immunoSEQ multiplex PCR, while TCRdb's copy carries only in-frame clones and drops some. The sample consists of about 150,000 clones, 65% to 80% of them appearing once. Sequences were obtained from PBMCs. The receptors were gathered from a male donor in good health and CMV-seronegative.

The V and J genes are TRBV28 and TRBJ2-5, with 7 bases matching TRBD1. The end of the DNA aligns better with TRBJ2-7, so the J call may be wrong. The CDR3 loop spans 12 amino acids. From germline, CDR1 is MDHEN and CDR2 SYDVKM. As DNA, the CDR3 is TGTGCCAGCGGCAGGGGGACCTACGAGCAGTACTTC. It encodes CASGRGTYEQYF.

The chain has TRBV19 and TRBJ1-5, with D perhaps TRBD1 (5 bases). The germline V and J ends were trimmed by 0 bases and 6 bases, with 9 bases remaining between them. The CDR3 sequence is 14 residues long. Germline V gene data show CDR1 as LNHDA and CDR2 as SQIVND (reference sequence). In DNA form, the CDR3 reads TGTGCCAGTAGTATAGATACAGGCGGTCAGCCCCAGCATTTT. As protein: CASSIDTGGQPQHF.

This chain connects TRBV6-1 to TRBJ2-1; tentative D call: TRBD2 (5 bases). The CDR3 has 14 residues. Germline lookup yields CDR1 MNHNS and CDR2 SASEGT. Trimming removed 5 bases at V and 0 bases at J, with 8 bases between. The CDR3 region is CASSLAGSYNEQFF. The CDR3 DNA sequence: TGTGCCAGCAGTTTGGCGGGCTCCTACAATGAGCAGTTCTTC.

The V gene is TRBV6-5, the J gene TRBJ2-5; 7 bases agree with TRBD1. CDR3 size: 13 residues. V lost 5 bases and J lost 7; bases outside the gene matches: 7. In germline, CDR1 is MNHEY, CDR2 SVGAGI. The CDR3 is CASSTGVAGTQYF. CDR3 DNA: TGTGCCAGCAGTACAGGGGTTGCCGGGACCCAGTACTTC.

The CDR3 region is CASRPGTRIYEQYF. The CDR3 nucleotides read TGTGCCAGCAGGCCCGGGACTAGAATTTACGAGCAGTACTTC. V is TRBV5-6 and J is TRBJ2-7; 8 nucleotides align to TRBD2. Germline CDR1 and CDR2: SGHDT and YYEEEE. The V gene end was trimmed by 5 bases and the J gene end by 4 bases; junction bases not matched to a gene: 8. The length of the CDR3 is 14 residues. Full variable domain (rest looked up from reference TRBV5-6 and TRBJ2-7): DAGVTQSPTHLIKTRGQQVTLRCSPKSGHDTVSWYQQALGQGPQFIFQYYEEEERQRGNFPDRFSGHQFPNYSSELNVNALLLGDSALYLCASRPGTRIYEQYFGPGTRLTVT.

This chain joins TRBV6-1 and TRBJ1-2; TRBD1 is a possible D gene (6 bases). This CDR3 spans 14 amino acids. Deletions cut 7 bases from V and 4 bases from J, with 16 bases between. Germline V gene sequence: CDR1 MNHNS, CDR2 SASEGT. The CDR3 nucleotides are TGTGCCAGCATCGCTACGGGGGGCGCCTATGGCTACACCTTC. This gives the protein CASIATGGAYGYTF.

J is TRBJ1-2 and V is TRBV4-3, with D unresolved. Trimming took off 0 bases at V and 0 bases at J, with 11 bases between the two ends. The CDR3 is made up of 16 amino acids. CDR1 and CDR2 (germline): LGHNA, YSLEER. The CDR3 sequence: CASSQDLGSPNYGYTF. DNA for the CDR3: TGCGCCAGCAGCCAAGATCTAGGCAGCCCTAACTATGGCTACACCTTC.

This chain links TRBV19 with TRBJ1-3; no definite D call. The CDR3 is 14 residues long. V was clipped by 5 bases and J by 0 bases, with 8 bases between them. CDR1 and CDR2 from the germline V gene are LNHDA and SQIVND (reference sequence). In DNA form, the CDR3 reads TGTGCCAGTAGTCCCGTCTCCTCTGGAAACACCATATATTTT. Its protein is CASSPVSSGNTIYF.

V is TRBV11-2 and J is TRBJ2-5; TRBD1 matches 8 bases. The CDR3 runs 15 residues. Germline CDR1 reads SGHAT; CDR2 reads FQNNGV. V lost 4 bases to trimming and J lost 3 bases; unmatched junction nucleotides: 7. CDR3 residues: CASSSPQGVEETQYF. As DNA, the CDR3 is TGTGCCAGCAGCTCTCCACAGGGGGTAGAAGAGACCCAGTACTTC.

The rearrangement links TRBV6-5 to TRBJ2-3, with D tentatively TRBD2 (5 bases). The CDR3 has 15 residues. Trimming left V 6 bases short and J 1 base short, with 14 bases between. Germline-derived CDR1 and CDR2 are MNHEY and SVGAGI. The CDR3 DNA reads TGTGCCAGCAGACCGGGGTCCGGGGGCACAGATACGCAGTATTTT. The encoded protein is CASRPGSGGTDTQYF.

This rearrangement joins TRBV6-1 to TRBJ1-2; D remains ambiguous. The CDR3 spans 12 residues. Germline V CDR1 and CDR2: MNHNS, SASEGT. Trimming stripped 2 bases from V and 4 bases from J, with 5 bases between. The DNA of the CDR3 is TGTGCCAGCAGTGAACAGTTCTATGGCTACACCTTC. It translates to CASSEQFYGYTF.

The chain links TRBV4-1 to TRBJ2-3, with 10 nucleotides matching TRBD2. V lost 3 bases and J lost 0; bases outside the gene matches: 6. The CDR3 runs to 17 residues. CDR1 is MGHRA, CDR2 YSYEKL, per germline. The CDR3 sequence is CASSHLLAGLSTDTQYF. CDR3 sequence (DNA): TGCGCCAGCAGCCACCTACTAGCGGGGCTTAGCACAGATACGCAGTATTTT.

The rearrangement uses TRBV7-8 and TRBJ2-1; 14 bases match TRBD2. V was clipped by 3 bases and J by 2 bases; unmatched bases: 6. In germline, CDR1 is SGHVS, CDR2 FQNEAQ. The CDR3 has 18 residues. The CDR3: CASSLGLAGVPTYNEQFF. CDR3 DNA: TGTGCCAGCAGCTTGGGACTAGCGGGAGTTCCCACCTACAATGAGCAGTTCTTC.